The clone carrying this T cell receptor beta chain appeared many times. Its target is unknown. The data derive from a study of neurological immune-mediated disorders. Whole-study context: Within the group of 35 or so multiple sclerosis patients, approximately 30 were relapsing-remitting, while 3 were secondary progressive.

cDNA synthesis was performed by 5'RACE with 10-nucleotide random UMIs. Using its own MiXCR run on the 5' RACE reads, TCRdb lists one record per CDR3 protein. The sample has 95,000 or so distinct CDR3 sequences; around 3.3% are singletons. Germline V gene data show CDR1 as SGHRS and CDR2 as YFSETQ. CDR3 length: 13 amino acids. Trimming removed 5 bases from V and 2 bases from J; junction bases left unmatched: 3. Points from the study as a whole: The multiple sclerosis repertoire cluster lacked an association with any feature, whether clinical or MRI. The greatest TCR clonal expansion occurred in HTLV-1-associated myelopathy and the least in multiple sclerosis, which fell below healthy controls.

The receptor was isolated from a woman in her late teens or twenties with multiple sclerosis. Sequenced material: PBMCs. The chain carries TRBV5-1 and TRBJ1-1, with 7 bases that match TRBD1. The CDR3 sequence is CASRGQINTEAFF. CDR3 nucleotides: TGCGCCAGCAGGGGACAGATCAACACTGAAGCTTTCTTT.